The following is a TCR beta chain sequence with its context. This record comes from a study of blood T cell repertoires in COVID-19. Study-wide context: The samples span acute and convalescent COVID-19 from the United States, Italy and Spain. From T cells, B-cell-depleted T cells, or PBMCs came the material, which was cDNA or gDNA.

V lost 0 bases and J 6 bases, leaving 6 bases between the germline ends. CDR1 and CDR2 (germline): MNHEY, SMNVEV (reference sequence). The CDR3 loop spans 13 amino acids. Authors' data handling: It was from reference gene primer amplification that nucleated cell counts were estimated. Clones were sequenced by immunoSEQ multiplex PCR, and TCRdb holds only the in-frame ones, with some missing. V and J calls and clone size follow that table, whereas D and trimming were derived from the DNA. Among about 400,000 clones, around 89% were seen once, and the ten largest hold roughly 4%. The chain recombines TRBV27 with TRBJ1-5; D is unclear. The receptor was isolated from a woman in her thirties with acute or convalescent COVID-19. The sequencing input was peripheral blood. The CDR3 protein is CASSLSAGQPQHF. The CDR3 DNA reads as TGTGCCAGCAGTTTATCTGCCGGTCAGCCCCAGCATTTT.